The 17 T cell receptor beta chains below were found in one sample sequenced in a study of identical twins (dated by TCRdb to 2016 to 2018). Library generation was performed with 5' RACE. This sample was sequenced with an Illumina HiSeq 2000. TCRdb ran its own pipeline on the public reads, namely fastp trimming at Q25 and MiXCR clone calling, and kept in-frame beta chains. Merged by CDR3 protein, the rows form single entries marked with the most common genes and DNA. The sample includes 650,000 to 750,000 distinct CDR3 sequences, with 20% to 25% observed a single time. The ten most abundant clones make up approximately 4.3% of the sample. The same specimen was also included in a second study, on T cells expressing NK-cell markers.

The material sequenced was PBMCs. The receptors derive from a woman under 30 in good health.

This clonotype was seen a few times. J is TRBJ2-7 and V is TRBV28, with TRBD1 identical over 10 bases. Germline V gives CDR1 MDHEN, CDR2 SYDVKM. J was trimmed by 0 bases and V by 3 bases; bases with no gene match: 5. This CDR3 comprises 16 residues. The CDR3 DNA reads TGTGCCAGCAGTTTCCCATGGACAGGGGGCTCCTACGAGCAGTACTTC. This translates into CASSFPWTGGSYEQYF.

In this sample, this clonotype turned up a few times. The chain carries TRBV4-3 and TRBJ2-1, with 9 nucleotides matching TRBD2. With 0 bases clipped from V and 4 bases from J, the junction kept 13 bases outside the gene matches. The CDR3 loop spans 19 amino acids. Germline V CDR1 and CDR2: LGHNA, YSLEER. This CDR3 is CASSQDHGRSSGRYNEQFF. Here the CDR3 DNA reads TGCGCCAGCAGCCAAGATCATGGTCGGTCGAGCGGGAGGTACAATGAGCAGTTCTTC.

The table lists this clonotype with many counts. This chain joins TRBV5-1 and TRBJ2-5; no clear D gene. Per the germline V gene, CDR1 is SGHRS and CDR2 is YFSETQ. The V end was cut by 3 bases, the J end by 5 bases, with 8 bases between. There are 12 residues in the CDR3. The CDR3 loop reads CASSSQRETQYF. The CDR3 DNA sequence: TGCGCCAGCAGCTCCCAGAGGGAGACCCAGTACTTC.

This CDR3 reads CASSLEQYNSPLHF. The CDR3 coding sequence is TGCGCCAGCAGCTTGGAACAATATAATTCACCCCTCCACTTT. V and J are TRBV5-1 and TRBJ1-6, with D unresolved. Looked up from germline, CDR1 is SGHRS and CDR2 is YFSETQ. Trimming removed 0 bases from V and 4 bases from J, with 5 bases in between. This CDR3 has 14 amino acids.

This chain uses TRBV5-1 with TRBJ2-1; D may be TRBD2 (6 bases). Germline V gene lookup returns CDR1 SGHRS and CDR2 YFSETQ. Trimming pared 3 bases from V and 4 bases from J, leaving 14 bases between. CDR3 size: 15 residues. CDR3 DNA sequence: TGCGCCAGCAGCTCCTATGGTAGCGGATACAATGAGCAGTTCTTC. It encodes CASSSYGSGYNEQFF.

The sample holds a few counts of this clonotype. This rearrangement joins TRBV5-1 to TRBJ2-1, with 10 bases lining up with TRBD2. CDR1 SGHRS and CDR2 YFSETQ come from the germline V gene. V lost 5 bases to trimming and J lost 7 bases; unmatched junction nucleotides: 9. The CDR3 spans 15 residues. CDR3 residues: CASRSLAGVGNEQFF. In DNA, the CDR3 is TGCGCCAGCAGGTCTCTAGCGGGAGTTGGTAATGAGCAGTTCTTC.

This clonotype was seen a few times. This chain connects TRBV6-1 to TRBJ2-7, with D possibly matching TRBD2 (5 bases). V lost 5 bases, J lost 3 bases, and 14 bases lay in between. This CDR3 region has 14 residues. Germline V lookup: CDR1 MNHNS, CDR2 SASEGT. The CDR3 spells CASSPLGSHYEQYF. The DNA for the CDR3 is TGTGCCAGCAGTCCCCTGGGGAGCCACTACGAGCAGTACTTC.

This chain connects TRBV20-1 to TRBJ2-7; 9 bases fit TRBD2. The V segment lost 3 bases and the J segment 3 bases; nucleotides outside the gene matches: 6. The CDR3 covers 14 residues. The germline gives CDR1 DFQATT, CDR2 SNEGSKA (reference sequence). This CDR3 is CSASSGGLYYEQYF. The CDR3 nucleotides are TGCAGTGCTAGCAGCGGGGGGCTCTACTACGAGCAGTACTTC.

This clonotype came up once. V and J are TRBV7-9 and TRBJ1-4, with D unclear. The ends were cut back, 1 base at V and 8 bases at J, with 14 bases in the middle. Germline V gene lookup returns CDR1 SEHNR and CDR2 FQNEAQ (reference sequence). The CDR3 contains 15 residues. CDR3 loop: CASSLVSAPQEKLFF. DNA of the CDR3: TGTGCCAGCAGCTTAGTTTCCGCTCCGCAGGAAAAACTGTTTTTT.

J is TRBJ1-6 and V is TRBV20-1; 7 bases map to TRBD1. Germline assignment: CDR1 DFQATT and CDR2 SNEGSKA (reference sequence). J was trimmed by 8 bases and V by 1 base; bases with no gene match: 8. The CDR3 covers 15 residues. The DNA for the CDR3 is TGCAGTGCTAGAGCTGCAGGGGGTGAGGATTCACCCCTCCACTTT. The encoded protein is CSARAAGGEDSPLHF.

This clonotype was picked up many times. The chain is built from TRBV11-2 and TRBJ2-7; D unclear. V was pared by 5 bases and J by 2 bases, with 13 bases between. From germline, CDR1 is SGHAT and CDR2 FQNNGV. The CDR3 is 14 amino acids. The chain's CDR3 is CASSPEGRAYEQYF. In DNA form, the CDR3 reads TGTGCCAGCAGCCCAGAAGGACGGGCCTACGAGCAGTACTTC.

CDR3 region: CASSQGSGPDEQYF. CDR3 nucleotides: TGTGCCAGCAGCCAAGGATCGGGCCCCGACGAGCAGTACTTC. The chain has TRBV5-6 and TRBJ2-7; D not certain. Germline values: CDR1 SGHDT, CDR2 YYEEEE. The CDR3 totals 14 residues. V was pared by 4 bases and J by 5 bases, with 16 bases between.

This clonotype showed up just a few times. The chain links TRBV7-3 to TRBJ2-2; tentative D call: TRBD1 (6 bases). CDR1 SGHTA and CDR2 FQGTGA come from the germline V gene. The CDR3 length is 14 residues. V shed 4 bases and J shed 6 bases, with 12 bases lying between them. This CDR3 is CASSYSQGAGELFF. For the CDR3, the DNA is TGTGCCAGCAGCTACTCACAGGGAGCCGGGGAGCTGTTTTTT.

The V and J genes are TRBV15 and TRBJ2-1; TRBD2 matches at 11 bases. CDR3 length: 16 residues. The J segment lost 6 bases and the V segment lost 0 bases, leaving 4 bases of the junction unmatched. Germline-derived CDR1 and CDR2 are LNHNV and YYDKDF (reference sequence). The CDR3 sequence is CATSRDSGRAPNEQFF. The CDR3 nucleotides read TGTGCCACCAGCAGAGATAGCGGGAGGGCCCCCAATGAGCAGTTCTTC.

This clonotype was seen at least ten times. V is TRBV7-2 and J is TRBJ2-3; 10 bases match TRBD2. The CDR3 loop spans 15 amino acids. CDR1 is SGHTA and CDR2 is FQGNSA in the germline V gene. The trim removed 3 bases at V and 1 base at J, leaving 1 base unmatched. The CDR3 DNA sequence: TGTGCCAGCAGCTTCGGACTAGCGGGCACAGATACGCAGTATTTT. It codes for CASSFGLAGTDTQYF.

This clonotype has only a few counts. This chain links TRBV7-9 with TRBJ2-4; TRBD2 is a possible D gene (5 bases). CDR1 is SEHNR and CDR2 is FQNEAQ in the germline V gene (reference sequence). The CDR3 totals 13 residues. V shed 10 bases and J shed 5 bases, with 15 bases lying between them. The CDR3 region has the DNA TGTGCCACCTCGTCGGGGATGGAAAACATTCAGTACTTC. Translated: CATSSGMENIQYF.

This clonotype was observed many times. Compared with germline, one end of the junction differs, possibly owing to a read error. This chain uses TRBV2 with TRBJ2-7; D perhaps matches TRBD2 (5 bases). The CDR3 consists of 13 residues. Germline-derived CDR1 and CDR2 are SNHLY and FYNNEI. CDR3 in amino acids: CASSEVGVHEQYF. In DNA form, the CDR3 reads TGTGCTAGCAGTGAAGTCGGGGTGCACGAGCAGTACTTC.